This TCR beta chain was observed in a study of cytomegalovirus exposure and HLA in healthy donors. Per the germline V gene, CDR1 is KGHSH and CDR2 is LQKENI. CDR3 length equals 12 residues. V dropped 5 bases and J dropped 7; count of bases not matched to a gene: 3. Comment on this clone: Its specificity is not known.

This PCR relied on a set of 60 Vbeta primers and 13 Jbeta primers. TCRdb keeps only in-frame clones here, not all; method: immunoSEQ multiplex PCR. The table records about 150,000 clones, 76% of them present only once. Study results and caveats: A list of about 160 TCR beta chains associated with cytomegalovirus was given. Reports indicated that the classifier achieved high specificity and sensitivity in diagnosing cytomegalovirus status.

The origin of this receptor is a female donor in good health and CMV-seropositive. This chain connects TRBV18 to TRBJ1-1, with 8 bases aligning to TRBD1. The sample taken for sequencing was PBMCs. CDR3: CASSDRGLEAFF. In DNA form, the CDR3 reads TGTGCCAGCTCAGACAGGGGTCTTGAAGCTTTCTTT.